This T cell receptor (beta chain) was found in a study of beta chain features in type 1 diabetes. Looking at the study overall: The number of sorted cells examined across all samples was around 98 million. Whole-study results and caveats: The study left unresolved whether HLA type influences TCRB rearrangement.

As concerns this clone: Its target is unknown.

There was one heparinised blood draw per donor, averaging roughly 110 mL. Trimming at V came to 7 bases and at J to 2 bases, leaving 6 bases not matched to a gene. The germline V gene encodes CDR1 MDHEN and CDR2 SYDVKM. The CDR3 length is 14 residues. The sequenced template was cDNA made from the entire isolated RNA. Using immunoSEQ multiplex PCR, the repertoire was profiled, and TCRdb retains in-frame clones only, with some absent. The top ten clones hold approximately 0.62% of a sample with about 180,000 clones, 10% to 15% of them seen once. What was sequenced was central memory CD4+ T cells from blood. The source of this sequence is a woman younger than 35 in good health. The rearrangement links TRBV28 to TRBJ2-3; TRBD2 aligns across 7 bases. The CDR3 sequence: CASISGTFTDTQYF. In nucleotides, the CDR3 is TGTGCCAGCATCAGCGGGACCTTCACAGATACGCAGTATTTT.